This T cell receptor beta chain comes out of a study of blood T cell repertoires in COVID-19. The method was immunoSEQ multiplex PCR; TCRdb's version includes in-frame clones alone and lacks a portion of them. Found here are 250,000 to 300,000 clones, about nine tenths of them singletons; the top ten hold about 11%. The germline V gene has CDR1 SGHTA and CDR2 FQGNSA. The ends lost 2 bases at V and 10 bases at J; junction bases unmatched: 5. The length of the CDR3 is 14 residues. This chain uses TRBV7-2 with TRBJ1-6; 7 positions agree with TRBD1. The sample taken for sequencing was peripheral blood. The source is a woman between 25 and 40 years old with COVID-19, enrolled during active disease. CDR3 loop: CASSLPRGRSPLHF. The CDR3 nucleotides are TGTGCCAGCAGCTTACCAAGGGGGCGGTCACCCCTCCACTTT. The whole variable domain, remainder taken from reference TRBV7-2 and TRBJ1-6, is GAGVSQSPSNKVTEKGKDVELRCDPISGHTALYWYRQSLGQGLEFLIYFQGNSAPDKSGLPSDRFSAERTGGSVSTLTIQRTQQEDSAVYLCASSLPRGRSPLHFGNGTRLTVT.